This is a list of T cell receptor beta chains from one sample in a study of T cell changes during pregnancy in multiple sclerosis. This table comes from immunoSEQ multiplex PCR, and its TCRdb copy is limited to in-frame clones, with some not included. The sample holds 80,000 or so clones, roughly nine tenths seen once. The sample here was peripheral blood, taken before pregnancy. The receptors stem from a female donor with multiple sclerosis, enrolled in a pregnancy study. Each CDR3 is given with its conserved first and last residue. Fields, in order: D gene, J gene, V gene, CDR3 DNA, CDR3 protein. A D gene is named only where the DNA matches it firmly.

TRBD1 TRBJ2-2 TRBV6-6 TGTGCCAGCACCAAGACAGGGGCTAACGGGGAGCTGTTTTTT CASTKTGANGELFF
NA TRBJ1-5 TRBV7-9 TGTGCCAGCAGCTTAGGGCTCTCGGGGGGGTCTTCGGGGCCCCAGCATTTT CASSLGLSGGSSGPQHF
TRBD1 TRBJ2-5 TRBV19 TGTGCCAGTAGTAGAGGGGGCGGGGAGACCCAGTACTTC CASSRGGGETQYF
NA TRBJ1-1 TRBV2 TGTGCCAGCAGTGGGTTAGAGAACACTGAAGCTTTCTTT CASSGLENTEAFF
NA TRBJ1-2 TRBV5-4 TGTGCCAGCAGCCCGGGTAGGGGGATAAACTATGGCTACACCTTC CASSPGRGINYGYTF
TRBD1 TRBJ1-2 TRBV29-1 TGCAGCGTTTGGGGGACAGCCTATGGCTACACCTTC CSVWGTAYGYTF
NA TRBJ1-1 TRBV11-2 TGTGCCAGCAGCTTAGTCCGGGGGGGCACTGAAGCTTTCTTT CASSLVRGGTEAFF
TRBD1 TRBJ1-1 TRBV5-1 TGCGCCAGCAGCCGGCAGGGGGCGACCAACACTGAAGCTTTCTTT CASSRQGATNTEAFF
NA TRBJ1-1 TRBV6-5 TGTGCCAGCAGCCCCTTAGCCAGGGCGAGAACTGAAGCTTTCTTT CASSPLARARTEAFF
NA TRBJ1-5 TRBV10-3 TGTGCCATCAGTGCGTCGACAGGCGATTATCAGCCCCAGCATTTT CAISASTGDYQPQHF
NA TRBJ2-1 TRBV6-5 TGTGCCAGCAGTTACTCGGCAGGGAATGAGCAGTTCTTC CASSYSAGNEQFF
NA TRBJ1-3 TRBV19 TGTGCCAGTAGTATCCGTCGGGTATCCAGCTCTGGAAACACCATATATTTT CASSIRRVSSSGNTIYF
NA TRBJ2-2 TRBV25-1 TGTGCCAGCAGCGAGGATCTCGCCGGGGAGCTGTTTTTT CASSEDLAGELFF
TRBD2 TRBJ2-1 TRBV4-1 TGCGCCAGCAGCCTGGGACTAGCGGGGGACGAGCAGTTCTTC CASSLGLAGDEQFF
NA TRBJ2-7 TRBV19 TGTGCCAGTAGTATAGGTAGTTCCTACGAGCAGTACTTC CASSIGSSYEQYF
NA TRBJ2-2 TRBV11-2 TGTGCCAGCAGCATTTGGACACGTAAAGGGGCCGGGGAGCTGTTTTTT CASSIWTRKGAGELFF